This T cell receptor (beta chain) stems from a study of T-cell memory formation after mild COVID-19. Study background: Among the donors, TCR clusters were largely specific to each donor. Study observations and caveats: Specificity for SARS-CoV-2 was not confirmed among the second-wave clones peaking on day 37. There were some responding clones in pre-infection memory, which suggested that cross-reactive memory had joined. Most CD4+ clones that shrank were in CM and EM, while CD8+ ones turned up in EMRA.

The CDR3 runs 14 residues. The germline V gene encodes CDR1 MNHEY and CDR2 SVGAGI. V was trimmed by 7 bases and J by 6 bases, leaving 15 bases between them. This clonotype turned up a few times. Its antigen is undetermined. TCRdb ran MiXCR on the 5' RACE reads and lists one entry per CDR3 protein. The data hold 200,000 to 300,000 distinct CDR3 sequences, with approximately 10% observed a single time. The clonotype comes from a young man who had mild COVID-19 (a few samples of this study predate the infection). Cell type and time point are not known. The sequencing sample was made of PBMCs or a T cell subset sorted from them (not recorded which). The chain combines TRBV6-5 with TRBJ2-2, with D possibly TRBD1 on 6 matching bases. The CDR3 loop is CASTLRGNPGELFF. CDR3 coding DNA: TGTGCCAGCACCCTTAGGGGGAATCCCGGGGAGCTGTTTTTT.